The 10 T cell receptor beta chains reported below all come from one sample, sequenced in a study of blood T cell repertoires in COVID-19. Produced via immunoSEQ multiplex PCR; TCRdb's table is partial and in-frame only. This table holds about 160,000 clones, approximately 82% found once. Sequenced input: peripheral blood. The receptors shown here come from a woman aged 40 to 50 with COVID-19, enrolled during active disease.

The J gene is TRBJ2-7, the V gene TRBV11-1; TRBD2 agrees at 8 bases. The DNA end favors TRBJ2-1, so the J call may be wrong. Germline CDR1 SGHAT, CDR2 FQDESV (reference sequence). The CDR3 loop spans 15 amino acids. Here the CDR3 DNA reads TGTGCCAGCAGCTCAACGGGGGGGCCTTCCAATGAGCAGTTCTTC. Translation: CASSSTGGPSNEQFF.

The V call is TRBV14, the J call TRBJ2-1; D perhaps matches TRBD1 (6 bases). There are 15 residues in the CDR3. The germline CDR1 and CDR2 sequences are SGHDN and FVKESK. Trimming removed 3 bases from V and 2 bases from J, with 11 bases in between. The CDR3 is CASSQIRGTYNEQFF. The CDR3 DNA is TGTGCCAGCAGCCAGATCAGGGGAACCTACAATGAGCAGTTCTTC. The whole variable domain, filled in from reference TRBV14 and TRBJ2-1, reads EAGVTQFPSHSVIEKGQTVTLRCDPISGHDNLYWYRRVMGKEIKFLLHFVKESKQDESGMPNNRFLAERTGGTYSTLKVQPAELEDSGVYFCASSQIRGTYNEQFFGPGTRLTVL.

Only a few counts were recorded for this clone. The chain recombines TRBV7-8 with TRBJ2-1; TRBD2 matches 11 bases. The junction had 4 bases not matched to a gene; V was cut back by 1 base and J by 8 bases. CDR1 is SGHVS and CDR2 is FQNEAQ in the germline V gene. The CDR3 has 15 amino acids. DNA of the CDR3: TGTGCCAGCAGCTTAGAACTAGCGGGAGCGGATGAGCAGTTCTTC. Encoded protein: CASSLELAGADEQFF.

The chain has TRBV27 and TRBJ2-7; weak D call: TRBD1 (5 bases). The V gene lost 4 bases and the J gene lost 2 bases, with 12 bases spanning the gap. CDR1 and CDR2 from the germline V gene are MNHEY and SMNVEV (reference sequence). CDR3 length: 14 amino acids. The DNA of the CDR3 is TGTGCCAGCAGTTCTCGACCAGGGCCCTACGAGCAGTACTTC. Protein sequence: CASSSRPGPYEQYF.

In this sample, this clone turned up once. The chain couples TRBV15 to TRBJ2-3; D is unclear. The CDR3 is 14 amino acids. Between the trimmed V and J ends, which lost 0 bases and 5 bases, there was a span of 9 bases. The germline V gene has CDR1 LNHNV and CDR2 YYDKDF (reference sequence). The DNA of the CDR3 is TGTGCCACCAGCAGAGATCTGAGTAGAGATACGCAGTATTTT. Translating gives CATSRDLSRDTQYF.

As concerns this clone: The junction shows a germline mismatch at one end, possibly a read error. The chain links TRBV19 to TRBJ1-4; no clear D gene. This CDR3 has 12 amino acids. The V gene's germline CDR1 is LNHDA and CDR2 SQIVND (reference sequence). The DNA of the CDR3 is TGTGCCACTAGTACATCTAATGAAAAACTGTTTTTT. Its translation is CATSTSNEKLFF.

The chain employs TRBV15 and TRBJ2-7, with 10 bases identical to TRBD1. V lost 8 bases to trimming and J lost 3 bases; unmatched junction nucleotides: 7. The CDR3 sequence is 14 residues long. Germline V gene lookup returns CDR1 LNHNV and CDR2 YYDKDF (reference sequence). The DNA of the CDR3 is TGTGCCACCCGCGCGGGACAGGGGAACTACGAGCAGTACTTC. Residues: CATRAGQGNYEQYF.

To note about this clone: The sample holds other DNA sequences that translate to the same CDR3. The chain is built from TRBV10-3 and TRBJ2-5; D perhaps matches TRBD2 (6 bases). The CDR3 has 14 amino acids. In germline, CDR1 is ENHRY, CDR2 SYGVKD. V lost 0 bases and J lost 4, with 9 bases in between. The CDR3 DNA is TGTGCCATCAGTGAGTCAAACGGGAGAGAGACCCAGTACTTC. The encoded protein is CAISESNGRETQYF.

The chain joins TRBV5-1 to TRBJ1-2, with 7 bases identical to TRBD1. The CDR3 length is 16 residues. J gave up 8 bases and V 3 bases, and 16 bases lay outside the gene matches. Germline V gene sequence: CDR1 SGHRS, CDR2 YFSETQ. In DNA, the CDR3 is TGCGCCAGCAGCTATGGGACAGAACTCGGAGTAGGGGGCTACACCTTC. It translates to CASSYGTELGVGGYTF.

The chain couples TRBV11-3 to TRBJ2-3; TRBD2 agrees at 11 bases. CDR3 length: 16 residues. From germline, CDR1 is SGHNT and CDR2 YENEEA. The V and J ends lost 4 bases and 2 bases, in that order; junction bases with no gene match: 5. CDR3 sequence: CASSSGTSGLTDTQYF. The CDR3 bases are TGTGCCAGCAGCTCTGGGACTAGCGGCCTCACAGATACGCAGTATTTT.